Below are 11 T cell receptor beta chains sequenced from a single sample in a study of human T cells and chemical hapten exposure. The sample's time point: pre-sensitization, week 0. Treatment reported: therapeutic diphenylcyclopropenone sensitization with weekly scalp DPC. TCRdb reanalysed the RACE reads using MiXCR and keeps one entry per CDR3 protein. The sample lists some 110,000 distinct CDR3 sequences, more than 10% seen once, with roughly 1.6% in the top ten. Here the sequenced sample was whole blood, taken in connection with sensitization to the hapten diphenylcyclopropenone (DPC). The source is a woman aged 50 to 60 with alopecia areata. Some clones in this sample may be carry-over from other donors' samples.

Details on this clonotype: A junction boundary mismatches the germline segment, possibly from a read error. The chain carries TRBV7-9 and TRBJ2-7, with D hard to call. Germline CDR1 is SEHNR and CDR2 is FQNEAQ (reference sequence). The CDR3 is made up of 13 amino acids. CDR3 nucleotide sequence: TGTGCCAGCAGCACAGACGGCCTCTACAAGCAGTACTTC. Translating it yields CASSTDGLYKQYF. Variable domain in full (rest from reference TRBV7-9 and TRBJ2-7): DTGVSQNPRHKITKRGQNVTFRCDPISEHNRLYWYRQTLGQGPEFLTYFQNEAQLEKSRLLSDRFSAERPKGSFSTLEIQRTEQGDSAMYLCASSTDGLYKQYFGPGTRLTVT.

This clonotype was recorded a few times. V is TRBV18 and J is TRBJ1-1, with D perhaps TRBD1 (5 bases). The V gene lost 4 bases and the J gene lost 8 bases, with 14 bases spanning the gap. Germline V CDR1 and CDR2: KGHSH, LQKENI. The CDR3 loop spans 13 amino acids. CDR3 protein: CASSREGTWEAFF. The CDR3 nucleotides read TGTGCCAGCTCACGGGAAGGGACCTGGGAAGCTTTCTTT.

In its sample, this clonotype was seen many times. The chain carries TRBV6-7 and TRBJ2-1; no reliable D call. TRBV6-7 is classed as an ORF, of uncertain function. CDR3 length equals 17 residues. Trimming removed 0 bases from V and 0 bases from J, with 12 bases in between. The CDR3, as DNA: TGTGCCAGCAGTTACTCGATGCGGCAGAGCTCCTACAATGAGCAGTTCTTC. The encoded protein is CASSYSMRQSSYNEQFF.

This clonotype was seen many times. This sequence joins TRBV28 and TRBJ1-4; 10 bases align to TRBD1. Germline loops: CDR1 MDHEN, CDR2 SYDVKM. The CDR3 contains 15 residues. Trimming took 6 bases from V and 6 from J; bases not matched to a gene: 7. Here the CDR3 DNA reads TGTGCCAGCAGGCGGACAGGGGGACGGTATGAAAAACTGTTTTTT. Its translation: CASRRTGGRYEKLFF.

This clonotype was picked up many times. The chain is built from TRBV12-3 or TRBV12-4 and TRBJ2-5; 7 bases fit TRBD1. The CDR3 runs 18 residues. V shed 4 bases, J shed 10 bases, and the junction held 24 bases outside the gene matches. For the CDR3, the DNA is TGTGCCAGCAGTTCCGGACCCAGGAACAGGGGCACAGGAGAGGGCCAGTACTTC. It is translated as CASSSGPRNRGTGEGQYF.

This clonotype occurred many times. This rearrangement joins TRBV10-3 to TRBJ1-6, with D possibly TRBD1 on 6 matching bases. The length of the CDR3 is 14 residues. The V gene lost 6 bases and the J gene lost 9 bases, with 15 bases spanning the gap. Germline CDR1 and CDR2: ENHRY and SYGVKD. CDR3 coding DNA: TGTGCCATCAGGGGGGACACCGGAGTTTCACCCCTCCACTTT. It is translated as CAIRGDTGVSPLHF.

V is TRBV18 and J is TRBJ2-1; TRBD2 agrees at 11 bases. Germline V CDR1 and CDR2: KGHSH, LQKENI. Germline trimming cut 2 bases from V and 0 bases from J; bases unmatched to any gene: 3. The CDR3 runs to 17 residues. CDR3 nucleotides: TGTGCCAGCTCACCATCTAGCGGGAGGTCCTCCTACAATGAGCAGTTCTTC. Translating it yields CASSPSSGRSSYNEQFF.

A note on this clonotype: Germline and junction disagree at one end, which may indicate a read error. The chain carries TRBV28 and TRBJ2-7, with no clear D. This CDR3 region has 12 residues. CDR1 and CDR2 (germline): MDHEN, SYDVKM. The CDR3 is CASSLFPYGQYF. CDR3 nucleotide sequence: TGTGCCAGCAGTTTATTTCCGTACGGGCAGTACTTC.

This clonotype was seen only a few times. The rearrangement joins TRBV28 to TRBJ2-7; the D gene could be TRBD1 or TRBD2 (5 bases each). The CDR3 loop spans 16 amino acids. Trimming left V 2 bases short and J 2 bases short, with 16 bases between. Per germline, CDR1 MDHEN and CDR2 SYDVKM. In nucleotides, the CDR3 is TGTGCCAGCAGTTTAATGGGGACGCCAGGAGCCTACGAGCAGTACTTC. Translated: CASSLMGTPGAYEQYF.

V and J are TRBV27 and TRBJ2-7; 7 nucleotides line up with TRBD2. Unmatched junction bases numbered 7, after V lost 8 bases and J lost 3 bases. CDR1 MNHEY and CDR2 SMNVEV come from the germline V gene (reference sequence). This CDR3 has 13 amino acids. As DNA, the CDR3 is TGTGCCAGCGGAAGCGGGACTTTCTACGAGCAGTACTTC. It yields the protein CASGSGTFYEQYF.

This clonotype turned up a few times. The rearrangement links TRBV28 to TRBJ2-2; D might be TRBD2 (6 bases). The germline V and J ends were trimmed by 5 bases and 3 bases, with 13 bases remaining between them. Looked up from germline, CDR1 is MDHEN and CDR2 is SYDVKM. The CDR3 sequence is 15 residues long. The CDR3 protein is CASSPIGGDTGELFF. The CDR3 region has the DNA TGTGCCAGCAGTCCCATCGGAGGGGACACCGGGGAGCTGTTTTTT.